This is a list of T cell receptor beta chains from one sample in a study of shared clonotypes between healthy human individuals. Some clones are missing from TCRdb's copy, which holds only in-frame ones; the method was immunoSEQ multiplex PCR. The table shows 2 million to 2.5 million clones, with approximately 93% occurring only once. Sequencing used naive CD4+ T cells from PBMCs. The receptors were sampled from a man aged 18 to 29 in good health. Some clones in this sample may be carry-over from other donors' samples. Each CDR3 is given with its conserved first and last residue. Fields, in order: CDR3 DNA, CDR3 protein, clone size, D gene, V gene, J gene. The D gene is left open where the match is weak. Not every row has a clone size; where given, it reads once, few, many or a size class.

TGTGCCACCAGCAGATCCGGGGGGAAAGAGACCCAGTACTTC	CATSRSGGKETQYF	NA	TRBD2	TRBV15	TRBJ2-5
TGTGCCAGCAGCCCGGGGGGGACACTCTATGGCTACACCTTC	CASSPGGTLYGYTF	NA	NA	TRBV5-4	TRBJ1-2
TGTGCCATCAGTGAGTCGAATCAGAGGTTAAGACGCGCTGGAAACACCATATATTTT	CAISESNQRLRRAGNTIYF	NA	NA	TRBV10-3	TRBJ1-3
TGTGCCAGCAGTGAGACGGTGAACACTGAAGCTTTCTTT	CASSETVNTEAFF	NA	NA	TRBV2	TRBJ1-1
TGTGCCAGCACCCCGGGGGGCGGGAGGGCCAGCGACAATGAGCAGTTCTTC	CASTPGGGRASDNEQFF	NA	TRBD2	TRBV9	TRBJ2-1
TGTGCCAGCAGCTTTAGGCGGGTCACAGATACGCAGTATTTT	CASSFRRVTDTQYF	once	NA	TRBV5-6	TRBJ2-3
TGTGCCAGCAGTCCATACAGGGGGTTTTATGGCTACACCTTC	CASSPYRGFYGYTF	NA	TRBD1	TRBV28	TRBJ1-2
TGTGCCAGTCGGGGGGATTCGGGTGGCTACACCTTC	CASRGDSGGYTF	NA	NA	TRBV2	TRBJ1-2
TGTGCCTGGAGTCATGGGGCGGGGAAATACAATGAGCAGTTCTTC	CAWSHGAGKYNEQFF	NA	NA	TRBV30	TRBJ2-1
TGCGCCAGCAGCCAAGACGGACAGTTCCAAGAGACCCAGTACTTC	CASSQDGQFQETQYF	NA	NA	TRBV5-1	TRBJ2-5
TGTGCCAGCAGTTTACTACAGGGGGACACTGAAGCTTTCTTT	CASSLLQGDTEAFF	NA	TRBD1	TRBV28	TRBJ1-1
TGCGCCAGCAGCCAAGATATAGCAGGGGCGTCCTACGAGCAGTACTTC	CASSQDIAGASYEQYF	NA	NA	TRBV4-3	TRBJ2-7
TGTGCCAGCAGTCCCTCGACGGCCTCTGGAAACACCATATATTTT	CASSPSTASGNTIYF	NA	NA	TRBV28	TRBJ1-3
TGTGCCAGCAGTGTGGGCGCGGGCGTTAACACTGAAGCTTTCTTT	CASSVGAGVNTEAFF	NA	NA	TRBV2	TRBJ1-1
TGTGCCAGCAGCGCGAAGCGGGAGATCGTGACCGGGGAGCTGTTTTTT	CASSAKREIVTGELFF	NA	TRBD2	TRBV5-4	TRBJ2-2